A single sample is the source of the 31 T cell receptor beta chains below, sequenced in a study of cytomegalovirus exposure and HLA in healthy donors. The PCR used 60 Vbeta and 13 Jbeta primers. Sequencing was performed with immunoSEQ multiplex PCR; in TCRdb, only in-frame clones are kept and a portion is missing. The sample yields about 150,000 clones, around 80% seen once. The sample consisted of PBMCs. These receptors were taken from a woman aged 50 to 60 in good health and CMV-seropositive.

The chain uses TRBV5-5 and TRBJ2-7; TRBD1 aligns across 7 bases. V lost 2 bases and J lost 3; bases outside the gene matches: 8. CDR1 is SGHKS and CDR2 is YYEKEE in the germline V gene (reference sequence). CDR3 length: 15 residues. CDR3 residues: CASSFNDRVLYEQYF. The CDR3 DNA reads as TGTGCCAGCAGCTTCAATGACAGGGTCCTCTACGAGCAGTACTTC.

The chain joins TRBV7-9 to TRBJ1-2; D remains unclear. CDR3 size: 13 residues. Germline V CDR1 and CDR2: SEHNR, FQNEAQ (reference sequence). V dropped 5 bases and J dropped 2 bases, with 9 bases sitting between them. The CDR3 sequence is CASSRDTNYGYTF. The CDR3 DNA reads TGTGCCAGCAGCCGAGACACCAACTATGGCTACACCTTC.

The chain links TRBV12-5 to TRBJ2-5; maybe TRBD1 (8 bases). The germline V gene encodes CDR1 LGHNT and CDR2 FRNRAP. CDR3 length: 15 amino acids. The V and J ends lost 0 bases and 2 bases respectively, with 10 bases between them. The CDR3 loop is CASGLVQGGQETQYF. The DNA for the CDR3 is TGTGCTAGTGGTTTGGTACAGGGGGGGCAAGAGACCCAGTACTTC. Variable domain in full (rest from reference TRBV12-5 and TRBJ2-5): DARVTQTPRHKVTEMGQEVTMRCQPILGHNTVFWYRQTMMQGLELLAYFRNRAPLDDSGMPKDRFSAEMPDATLATLKIQPSEPRDSAVYFCASGLVQGGQETQYFGPGTRLLVL.

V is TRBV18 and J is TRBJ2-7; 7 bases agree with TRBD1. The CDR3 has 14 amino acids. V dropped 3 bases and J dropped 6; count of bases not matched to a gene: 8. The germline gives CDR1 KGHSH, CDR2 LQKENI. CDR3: CASSPRQGEGEQYF. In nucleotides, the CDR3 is TGTGCCAGCTCACCTCGACAGGGAGAAGGCGAGCAGTACTTC.

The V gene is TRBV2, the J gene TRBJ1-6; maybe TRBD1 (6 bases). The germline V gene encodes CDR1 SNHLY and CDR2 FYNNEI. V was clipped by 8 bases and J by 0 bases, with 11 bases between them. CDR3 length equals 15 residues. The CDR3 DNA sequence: TGTGCCAGCTGGACAGCCAGCTCCTATAATTCACCCCTCCACTTT. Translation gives CASWTASSYNSPLHF. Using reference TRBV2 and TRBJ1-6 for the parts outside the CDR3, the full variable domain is EPEVTQTPSHQVTQMGQEVILRCVPISNHLYFYWYRQILGQKVEFLVSFYNNEISEKSEIFDDQFSVERPDGSNFTLKIRSTKLEDSAMYFCASWTASSYNSPLHFGNGTRLTVT.

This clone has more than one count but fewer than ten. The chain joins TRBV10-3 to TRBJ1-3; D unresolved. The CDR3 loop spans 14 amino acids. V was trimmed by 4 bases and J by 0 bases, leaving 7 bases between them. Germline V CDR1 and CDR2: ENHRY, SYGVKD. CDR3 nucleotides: TGTGCCATCAGTGGGGCCAGCTCTGGAAACACCATATATTTT. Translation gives CAISGASSGNTIYF.

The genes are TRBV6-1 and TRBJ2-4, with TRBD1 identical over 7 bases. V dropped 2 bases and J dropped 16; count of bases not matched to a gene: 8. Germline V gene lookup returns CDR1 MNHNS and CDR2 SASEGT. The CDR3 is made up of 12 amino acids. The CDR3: CASSERIGTAYF. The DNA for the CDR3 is TGTGCCAGCAGTGAACGAATAGGGACAGCTTACTTC.

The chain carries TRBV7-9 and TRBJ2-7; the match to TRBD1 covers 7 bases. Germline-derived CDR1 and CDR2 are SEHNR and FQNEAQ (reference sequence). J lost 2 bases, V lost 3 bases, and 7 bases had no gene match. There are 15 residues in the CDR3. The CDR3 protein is CASSFRDSPAYEQYF. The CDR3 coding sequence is TGTGCCAGCAGCTTCAGGGACAGTCCAGCCTACGAGCAGTACTTC.

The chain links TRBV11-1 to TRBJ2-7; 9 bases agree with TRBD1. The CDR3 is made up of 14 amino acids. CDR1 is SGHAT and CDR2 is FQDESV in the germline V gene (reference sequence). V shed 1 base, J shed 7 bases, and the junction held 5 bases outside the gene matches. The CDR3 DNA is TGTGCCAGCAGCTTAGGCACAGGGGGCTTTGAGCAGTACTTC. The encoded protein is CASSLGTGGFEQYF.

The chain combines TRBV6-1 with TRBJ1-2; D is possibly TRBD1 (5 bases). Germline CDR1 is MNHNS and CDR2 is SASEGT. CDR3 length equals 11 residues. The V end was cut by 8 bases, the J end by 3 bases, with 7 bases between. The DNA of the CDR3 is TGTGCCAGCCCAGGGTACTATGGCTACACCTTC. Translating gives CASPGYYGYTF.

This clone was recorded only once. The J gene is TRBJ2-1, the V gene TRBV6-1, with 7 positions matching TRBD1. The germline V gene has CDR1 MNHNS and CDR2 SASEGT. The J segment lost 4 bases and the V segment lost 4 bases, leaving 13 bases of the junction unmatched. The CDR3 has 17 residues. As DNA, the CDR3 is TGTGCCAGCAGTGTTTCAGGGGGACGGCTCCTTTACAATGAGCAGTTCTTC. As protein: CASSVSGGRLLYNEQFF.

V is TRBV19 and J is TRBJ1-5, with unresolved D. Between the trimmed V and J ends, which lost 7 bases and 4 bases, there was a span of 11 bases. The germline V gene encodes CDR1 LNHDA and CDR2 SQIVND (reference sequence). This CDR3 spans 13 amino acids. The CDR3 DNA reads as TGTGCCAGTACCGATAGCCATAATCAGCCCCAGCATTTT. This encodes CASTDSHNQPQHF.

CDR3 sequence: CASSLGGGTVMNTEAFF. The CDR3 region has the DNA TGTGCCAGCAGCCTAGGAGGGGGGACAGTAATGAACACTGAAGCTTTCTTT. The chain employs TRBV5-4 and TRBJ1-1, with 7 bases that match TRBD1. The CDR3 runs to 17 residues. CDR1 is SGHNT and CDR2 is YYREEE in the germline V gene (reference sequence). With V trimmed by 4 bases and J by 0 bases, 12 bases remained unmatched. Looking up the rest from reference TRBV5-4 and TRBJ1-1 gives the full variable domain: ETGVTQSPTHLIKTRGQQVTLRCSSQSGHNTVSWYQQALGQGPQFIFQYYREEENGRGNFPPRFSGLQFPNYSSELNVNALELDDSALYLCASSLGGGTVMNTEAFFGQGTRLTVV.

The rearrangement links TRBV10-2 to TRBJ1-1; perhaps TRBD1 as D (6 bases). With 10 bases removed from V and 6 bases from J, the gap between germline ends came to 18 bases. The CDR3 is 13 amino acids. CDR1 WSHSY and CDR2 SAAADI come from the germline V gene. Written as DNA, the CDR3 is TGCGCCACCAAAGGACAGCAGGGACCTGAAGCTTTCTTT. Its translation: CATKGQQGPEAFF.

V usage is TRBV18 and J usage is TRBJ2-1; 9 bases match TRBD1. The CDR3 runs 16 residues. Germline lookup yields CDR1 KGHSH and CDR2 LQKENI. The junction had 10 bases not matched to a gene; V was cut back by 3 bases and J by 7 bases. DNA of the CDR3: TGTGCCAGCTCACCCTCCATTGGGACAGGGACAAATGAGCAGTTCTTC. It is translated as CASSPSIGTGTNEQFF.

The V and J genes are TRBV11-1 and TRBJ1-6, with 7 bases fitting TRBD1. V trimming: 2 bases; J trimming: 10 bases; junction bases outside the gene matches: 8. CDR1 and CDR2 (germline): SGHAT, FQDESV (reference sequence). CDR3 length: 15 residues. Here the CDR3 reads CASSLSDREISPLHF. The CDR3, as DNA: TGTGCCAGCAGCTTAAGTGACAGGGAAATCTCACCCCTCCACTTT.

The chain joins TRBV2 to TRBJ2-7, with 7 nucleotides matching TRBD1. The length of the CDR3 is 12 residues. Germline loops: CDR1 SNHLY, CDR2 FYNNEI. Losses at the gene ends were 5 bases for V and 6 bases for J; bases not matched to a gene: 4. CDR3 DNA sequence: TGTGCCAGCAGTTTACAGGGGCTCGAGCAGTACTTC. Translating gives CASSLQGLEQYF.

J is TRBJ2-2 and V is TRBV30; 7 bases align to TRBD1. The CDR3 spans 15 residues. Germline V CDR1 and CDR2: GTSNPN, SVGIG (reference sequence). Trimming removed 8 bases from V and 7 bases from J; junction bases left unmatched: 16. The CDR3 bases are TGTGCCGGGACCCGGGAAACAGGGGCTGGCGGGGAGCTGTTTTTT. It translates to CAGTRETGAGGELFF.

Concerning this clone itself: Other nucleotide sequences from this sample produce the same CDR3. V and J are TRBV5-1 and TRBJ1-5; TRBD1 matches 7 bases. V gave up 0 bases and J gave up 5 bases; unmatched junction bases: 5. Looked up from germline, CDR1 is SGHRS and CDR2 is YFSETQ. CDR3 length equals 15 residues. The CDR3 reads CASSLGQGGDQPQHF. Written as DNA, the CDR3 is TGCGCCAGCAGCTTGGGACAGGGCGGCGATCAGCCCCAGCATTTT.

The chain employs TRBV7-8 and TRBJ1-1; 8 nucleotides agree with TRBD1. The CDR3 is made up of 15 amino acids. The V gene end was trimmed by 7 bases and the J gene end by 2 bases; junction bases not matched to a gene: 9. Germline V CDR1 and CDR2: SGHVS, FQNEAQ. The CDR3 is CASTRMGQVNTEAFF. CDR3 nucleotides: TGTGCCAGCACCAGGATGGGACAGGTCAACACTGAAGCTTTCTTT.

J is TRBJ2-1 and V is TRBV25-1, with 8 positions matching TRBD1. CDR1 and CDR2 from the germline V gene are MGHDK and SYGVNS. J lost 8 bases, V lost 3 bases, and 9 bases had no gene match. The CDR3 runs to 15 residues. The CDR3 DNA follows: TGTGCCAGCAGTGACTTAGGACAGGGTGTATATGAGCAGTTCTTC. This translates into CASSDLGQGVYEQFF.

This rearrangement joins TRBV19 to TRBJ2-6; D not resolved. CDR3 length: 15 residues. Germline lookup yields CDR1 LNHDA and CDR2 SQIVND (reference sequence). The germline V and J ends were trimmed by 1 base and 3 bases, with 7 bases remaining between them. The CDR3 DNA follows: TGTGCCAGTAGTATAGCCGTCTTTGGGGCCAACGTCCTGACTTTC. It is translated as CASSIAVFGANVLTF.

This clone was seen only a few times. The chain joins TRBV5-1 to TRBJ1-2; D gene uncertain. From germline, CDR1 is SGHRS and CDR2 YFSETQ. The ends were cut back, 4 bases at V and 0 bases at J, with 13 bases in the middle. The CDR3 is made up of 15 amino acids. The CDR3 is CASSGSYGANYGYTF. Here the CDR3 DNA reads TGCGCCAGCAGCGGGTCATACGGGGCTAACTATGGCTACACCTTC.

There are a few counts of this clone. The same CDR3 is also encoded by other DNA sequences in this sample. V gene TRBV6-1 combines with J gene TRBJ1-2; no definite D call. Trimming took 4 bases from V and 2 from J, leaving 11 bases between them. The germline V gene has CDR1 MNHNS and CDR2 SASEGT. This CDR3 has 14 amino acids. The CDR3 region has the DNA TGTGCCAGCAGTGTGGAGGGCCTAAACTATGGCTACACCTTC. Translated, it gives CASSVEGLNYGYTF.

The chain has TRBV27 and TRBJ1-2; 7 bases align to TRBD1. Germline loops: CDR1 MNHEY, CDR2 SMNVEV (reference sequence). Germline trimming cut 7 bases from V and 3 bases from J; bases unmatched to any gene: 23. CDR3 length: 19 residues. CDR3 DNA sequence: TGTGCCAGCACCAATCTTAGGGGTTTAACAGGGGCGGGTGACTATGGCTACACCTTC. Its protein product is CASTNLRGLTGAGDYGYTF.

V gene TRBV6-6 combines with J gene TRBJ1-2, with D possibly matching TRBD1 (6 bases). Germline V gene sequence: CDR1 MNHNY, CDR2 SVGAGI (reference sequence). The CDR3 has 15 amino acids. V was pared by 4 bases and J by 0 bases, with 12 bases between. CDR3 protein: CASSSTGYSNYGYTF. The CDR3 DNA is TGTGCCAGCAGTTCTACAGGGTACTCTAACTATGGCTACACCTTC.

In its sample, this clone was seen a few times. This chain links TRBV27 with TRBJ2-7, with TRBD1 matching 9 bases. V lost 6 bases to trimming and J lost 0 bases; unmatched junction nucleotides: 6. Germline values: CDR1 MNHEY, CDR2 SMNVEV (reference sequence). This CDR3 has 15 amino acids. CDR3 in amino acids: CASRRTQGASYEQYF. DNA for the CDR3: TGTGCCAGCAGGCGTACACAGGGGGCCTCCTACGAGCAGTACTTC.

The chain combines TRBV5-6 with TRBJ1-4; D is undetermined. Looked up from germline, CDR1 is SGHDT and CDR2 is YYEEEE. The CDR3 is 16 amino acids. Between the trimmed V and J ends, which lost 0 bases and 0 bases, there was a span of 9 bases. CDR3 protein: CASSLGRWATNEKLFF. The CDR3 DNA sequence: TGTGCCAGCAGCTTGGGCAGGTGGGCAACTAATGAAAAACTGTTTTTT.

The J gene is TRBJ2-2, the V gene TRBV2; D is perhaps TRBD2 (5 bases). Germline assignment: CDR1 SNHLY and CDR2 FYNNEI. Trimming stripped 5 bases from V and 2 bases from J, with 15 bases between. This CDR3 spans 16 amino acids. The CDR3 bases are TGTGCCAGCAGTTTGTCCGGGGATGACAACACCGGGGAGCTGTTTTTT. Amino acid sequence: CASSLSGDDNTGELFF.

In DNA form, the CDR3 reads TGTGCCAGCAGCCATGGGGACAGGGATATTGGCTATGGCTACACCTTC. Protein: CASSHGDRDIGYGYTF. The genes are TRBV4-2 and TRBJ1-2; 9 nucleotides agree with TRBD1. Losses at the gene ends were 3 bases for V and 4 bases for J; bases not matched to a gene: 9. Per germline, CDR1 LGHNA and CDR2 YNFKEQ. The CDR3 contains 16 residues.

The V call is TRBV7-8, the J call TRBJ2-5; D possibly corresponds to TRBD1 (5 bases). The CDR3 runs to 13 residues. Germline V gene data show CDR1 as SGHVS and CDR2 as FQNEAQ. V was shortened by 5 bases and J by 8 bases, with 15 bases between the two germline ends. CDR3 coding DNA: TGTGCCAGCAGCCTAAGACAGAAGAGAACCCAGTACTTC. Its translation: CASSLRQKRTQYF.